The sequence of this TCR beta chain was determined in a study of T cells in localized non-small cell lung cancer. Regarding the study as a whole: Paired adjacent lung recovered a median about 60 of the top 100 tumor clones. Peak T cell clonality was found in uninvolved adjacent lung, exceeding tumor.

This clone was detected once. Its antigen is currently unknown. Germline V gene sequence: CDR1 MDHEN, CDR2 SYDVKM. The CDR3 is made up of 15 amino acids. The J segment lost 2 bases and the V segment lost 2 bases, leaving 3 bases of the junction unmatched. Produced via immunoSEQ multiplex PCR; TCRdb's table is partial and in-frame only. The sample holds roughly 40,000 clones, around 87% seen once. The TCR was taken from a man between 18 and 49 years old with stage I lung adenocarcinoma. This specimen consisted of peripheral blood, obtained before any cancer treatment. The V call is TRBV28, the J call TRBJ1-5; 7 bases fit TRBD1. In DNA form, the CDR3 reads TGTGCCAGCAGTTTAGGACAGGACGGCAATCAGCCCCAGCATTTT. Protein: CASSLGQDGNQPQHF.